The entry below describes one T cell receptor beta chain. The antigen remains undetermined. Extracted RNA was reverse transcribed, and the resulting cDNA served as sequencing template. Assay used: immunoSEQ multiplex PCR; TCRdb lists only in-frame clones, some missing. The data hold around 270,000 clones, with roughly 60% observed a single time. This sample was taken from a study of CD8+ T cells in alopecia areata. Study-level background: The share of scalp area affected provided the severity score for treated patients.

Study-level findings and limits: Because of a solitary nonresponder, the connection of baseline CD8+ expansion to response stays uncertain.

The germline V gene has CDR1 ENHRY and CDR2 SYGVKD. V was pared by 2 bases and J by 1 base, with 8 bases between. The CDR3 runs 14 residues. Indicated treatment: oral pan-JAK inhibitor, 5-10 mg twice daily. Material: CD4+ T cells sorted from blood, obtained at week 24, from a patient treated with tofacitinib. The rearrangement links TRBV10-3 to TRBJ1-1; D remains ambiguous. This sequence was found in a human donor with alopecia areata. The CDR3 DNA is TGTGCCATCAGTGAGATCAGACAGAACACTGAAGCTTTCTTT. It yields the protein CAISEIRQNTEAFF.